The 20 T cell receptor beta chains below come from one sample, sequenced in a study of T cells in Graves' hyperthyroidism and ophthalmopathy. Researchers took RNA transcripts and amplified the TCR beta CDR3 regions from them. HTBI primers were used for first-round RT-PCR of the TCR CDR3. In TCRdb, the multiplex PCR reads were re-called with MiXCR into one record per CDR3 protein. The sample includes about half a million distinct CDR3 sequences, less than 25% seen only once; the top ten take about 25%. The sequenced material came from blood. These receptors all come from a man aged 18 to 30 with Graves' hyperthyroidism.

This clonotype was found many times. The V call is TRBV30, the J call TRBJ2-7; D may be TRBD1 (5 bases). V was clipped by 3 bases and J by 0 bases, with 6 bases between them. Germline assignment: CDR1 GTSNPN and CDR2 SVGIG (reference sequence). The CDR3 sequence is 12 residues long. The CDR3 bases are TGTGCCTGGAGGACAGTCTCCTACGAGCAGTACTTC. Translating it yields CAWRTVSYEQYF.

CDR3 DNA sequence: TGTGCCACCAGCAGCAACCGGTTGGACAGGGGCTCCTACGAGCAGTACTTC. Amino acids: CATSSNRLDRGSYEQYF. V usage is TRBV15 and J usage is TRBJ2-7; TRBD1 matches 9 bases. The CDR3 sequence is 17 residues long. Germline V CDR1 and CDR2: LNHNV, YYDKDF (reference sequence). Trimming at V came to 3 bases and at J to 0 bases, leaving 9 bases not matched to a gene.

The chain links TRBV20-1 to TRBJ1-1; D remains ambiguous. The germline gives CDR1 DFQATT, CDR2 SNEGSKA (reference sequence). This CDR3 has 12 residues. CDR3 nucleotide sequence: TGCAGCCAGACCCGGGGTAACACTGAAGCTTTCTTT. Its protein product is CSQTRGNTEAFF.

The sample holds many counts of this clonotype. The CDR3 sequence is CATSRRTNTGELFF. The CDR3 DNA follows: TGTGCCACCTCACGGAGGACGAACACCGGGGAGCTGTTTTTT. This chain joins TRBV6-1 and TRBJ2-2, with a tentative D call TRBD2 (5 bases). The ends were cut back, 10 bases at V and 0 bases at J, with 12 bases in the middle. Germline CDR1 MNHNS, CDR2 SASEGT. CDR3 length: 14 residues.

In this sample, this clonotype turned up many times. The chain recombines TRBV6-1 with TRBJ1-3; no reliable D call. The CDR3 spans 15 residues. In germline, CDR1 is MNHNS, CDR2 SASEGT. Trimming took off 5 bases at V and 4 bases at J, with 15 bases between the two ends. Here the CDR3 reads CASSPIPSSGNTIYF. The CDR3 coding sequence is TGTGCCAGCAGTCCCATCCCGTCTTCGGGAAACACCATATATTTT.

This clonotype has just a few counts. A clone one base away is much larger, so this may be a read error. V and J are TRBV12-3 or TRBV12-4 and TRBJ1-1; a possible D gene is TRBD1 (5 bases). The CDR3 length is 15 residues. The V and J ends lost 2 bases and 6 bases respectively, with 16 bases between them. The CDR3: CASSLIGQGKSEAFF. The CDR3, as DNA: TGTGCCAGCAGTTTAATTGGGCAGGGCAAATCTGAAGCTTTCTTT.

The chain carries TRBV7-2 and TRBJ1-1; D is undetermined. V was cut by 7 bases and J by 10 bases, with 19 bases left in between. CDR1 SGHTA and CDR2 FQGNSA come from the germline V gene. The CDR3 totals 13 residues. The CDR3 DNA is TGTGCCAGCACCAACACGAAAGGGAGGTTAGCTTTCTTT. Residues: CASTNTKGRLAFF.

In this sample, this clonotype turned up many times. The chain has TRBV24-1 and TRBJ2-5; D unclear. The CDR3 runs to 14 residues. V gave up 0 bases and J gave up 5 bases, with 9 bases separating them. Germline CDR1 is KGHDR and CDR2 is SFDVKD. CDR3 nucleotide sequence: TGTGCCACCAGTGATTTGAAGGACGAGGAGACCCAGTACTTC. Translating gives CATSDLKDEETQYF.

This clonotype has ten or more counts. This chain's CDR3 is CASSLTSNKNTEAFF. CDR3 DNA sequence: TGCGCCAGCAGCTTGACTTCTAACAAAAACACTGAAGCTTTCTTT. The chain carries TRBV5-1 and TRBJ1-1; the D is unclear. Germline CDR1 SGHRS, CDR2 YFSETQ. The ends were cut back, 1 base at V and 2 bases at J, with 12 bases in the middle. CDR3 size: 15 residues.

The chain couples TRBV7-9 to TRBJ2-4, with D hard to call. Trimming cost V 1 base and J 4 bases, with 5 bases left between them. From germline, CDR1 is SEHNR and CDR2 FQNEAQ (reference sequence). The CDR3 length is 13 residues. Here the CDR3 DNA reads TGTGCCAGCAGCTTAGTAAAAAAAAACATTCAGTACTTC. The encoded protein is CASSLVKKNIQYF.

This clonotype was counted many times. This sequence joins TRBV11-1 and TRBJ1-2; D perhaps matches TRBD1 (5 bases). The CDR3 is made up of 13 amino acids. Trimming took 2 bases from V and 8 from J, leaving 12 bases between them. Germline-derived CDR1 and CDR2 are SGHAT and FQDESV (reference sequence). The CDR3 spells CASSLSARGGYTF. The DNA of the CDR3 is TGTGCCAGCAGCTTATCAGCCCGGGGCGGCTACACCTTC. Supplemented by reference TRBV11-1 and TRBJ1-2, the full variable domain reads EAEVAQSPRYKITEKSQAVAFWCDPISGHATLYWYRQILGQGPELLVQFQDESVVDDSQLPKDRFSAERLKGVDSTLKIQPAELGDSAMYLCASSLSARGGYTFGSGTRLTVV.

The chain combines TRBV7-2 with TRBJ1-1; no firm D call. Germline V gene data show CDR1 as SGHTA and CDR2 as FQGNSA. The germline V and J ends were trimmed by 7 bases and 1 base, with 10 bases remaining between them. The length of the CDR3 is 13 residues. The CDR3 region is CASTLAGNTEAFF. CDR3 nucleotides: TGTGCCAGCACCCTAGCCGGGAACACTGAAGCTTTCTTT.

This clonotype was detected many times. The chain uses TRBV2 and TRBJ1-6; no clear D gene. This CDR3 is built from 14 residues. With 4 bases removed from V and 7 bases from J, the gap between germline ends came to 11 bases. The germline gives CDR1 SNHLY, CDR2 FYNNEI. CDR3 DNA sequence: TGTGCCAGCAGTGTTCCCGGGTACAATTCACCCCTCCACTTT. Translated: CASSVPGYNSPLHF.

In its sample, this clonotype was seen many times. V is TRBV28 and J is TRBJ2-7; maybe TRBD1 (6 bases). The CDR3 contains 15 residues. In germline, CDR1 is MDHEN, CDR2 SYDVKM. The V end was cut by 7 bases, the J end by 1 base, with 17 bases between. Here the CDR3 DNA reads TGTGCCAGCACCCCTCCGGACAGCCCTTCCTACGAGCAGTACTTC. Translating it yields CASTPPDSPSYEQYF. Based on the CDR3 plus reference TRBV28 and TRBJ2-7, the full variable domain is DVKVTQSSRYLVKRTGEKVFLECVQDMDHENMFWYRQDPGLGLRLIYFSYDVKMKEKGDIPEGYSVSREKKERFSLILESASTNQTSMYLCASTPPDSPSYEQYFGPGTRLTVT.

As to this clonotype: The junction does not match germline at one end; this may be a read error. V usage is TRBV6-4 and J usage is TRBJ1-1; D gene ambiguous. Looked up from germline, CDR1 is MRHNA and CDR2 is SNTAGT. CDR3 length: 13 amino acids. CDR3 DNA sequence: TGTGCCAGGAGTGCTGGGAAAGGTACTGAAGCTTGCTTT. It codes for CARSAGKGTEACF.

The CDR3 here is CASSMTSGGLKTQYF. The CDR3 nucleotides are TGTGCCAGCAGTATGACTAGCGGGGGGTTGAAGACCCAGTACTTC. This chain connects TRBV6-1 to TRBJ2-5, with TRBD2 matching 13 bases. CDR1 MNHNS and CDR2 SASEGT come from the germline V gene. The CDR3 runs 15 residues. V was clipped by 5 bases and J by 6 bases; unmatched bases: 6.

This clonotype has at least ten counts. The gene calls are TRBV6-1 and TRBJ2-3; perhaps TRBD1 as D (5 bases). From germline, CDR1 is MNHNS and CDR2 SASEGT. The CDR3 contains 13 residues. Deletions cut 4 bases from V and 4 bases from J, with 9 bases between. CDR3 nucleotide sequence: TGTGCCAGCAGTGCAACCAGGGCAGATACGCAGTATTTT. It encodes CASSATRADTQYF.

The CDR3 loop is CASSYNRLAKNIQYF. Here the CDR3 DNA reads TGTGCCAGCAGTTACAACCGACTAGCCAAAAACATTCAGTACTTC. The chain employs TRBV6-2 or TRBV6-3 and TRBJ2-4; D gene ambiguous. The V and J ends lost 2 bases and 0 bases respectively, with 8 bases between them. Germline lookup yields CDR1 MNHEY and CDR2 SVGEGT. This CDR3 has 15 amino acids.

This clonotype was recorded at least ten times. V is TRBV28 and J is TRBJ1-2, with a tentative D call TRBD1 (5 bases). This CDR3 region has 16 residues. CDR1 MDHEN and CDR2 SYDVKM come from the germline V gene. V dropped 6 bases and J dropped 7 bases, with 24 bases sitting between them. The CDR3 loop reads CASSTGTSAVVFGYTF. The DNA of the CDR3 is TGTGCCAGCAGCACCGGGACCAGCGCAGTGGTCTTTGGCTACACCTTC.

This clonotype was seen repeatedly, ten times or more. CDR3 bases: TGTGCCAGCAGTTTGGGGACAGGGACCCATGGCTACACCTTC. It yields the protein CASSLGTGTHGYTF. The V and J genes are TRBV12-3 or TRBV12-4 and TRBJ1-2; 9 bases agree with TRBD1. The CDR3 is made up of 14 amino acids. V shed 3 bases and J 6 bases; nucleotides not matched to a gene: 5.